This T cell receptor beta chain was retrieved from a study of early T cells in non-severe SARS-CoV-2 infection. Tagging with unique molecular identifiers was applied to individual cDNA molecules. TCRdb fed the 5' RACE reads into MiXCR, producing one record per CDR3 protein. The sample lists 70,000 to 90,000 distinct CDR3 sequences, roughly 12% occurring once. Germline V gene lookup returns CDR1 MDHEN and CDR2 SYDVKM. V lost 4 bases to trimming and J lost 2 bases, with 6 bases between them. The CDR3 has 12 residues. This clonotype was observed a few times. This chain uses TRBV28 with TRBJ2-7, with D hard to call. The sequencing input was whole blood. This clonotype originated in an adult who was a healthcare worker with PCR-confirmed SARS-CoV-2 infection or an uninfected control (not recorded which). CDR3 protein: CASSSDTYEQYF. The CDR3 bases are TGTGCCAGCAGTTCAGACACCTACGAGCAGTACTTC.